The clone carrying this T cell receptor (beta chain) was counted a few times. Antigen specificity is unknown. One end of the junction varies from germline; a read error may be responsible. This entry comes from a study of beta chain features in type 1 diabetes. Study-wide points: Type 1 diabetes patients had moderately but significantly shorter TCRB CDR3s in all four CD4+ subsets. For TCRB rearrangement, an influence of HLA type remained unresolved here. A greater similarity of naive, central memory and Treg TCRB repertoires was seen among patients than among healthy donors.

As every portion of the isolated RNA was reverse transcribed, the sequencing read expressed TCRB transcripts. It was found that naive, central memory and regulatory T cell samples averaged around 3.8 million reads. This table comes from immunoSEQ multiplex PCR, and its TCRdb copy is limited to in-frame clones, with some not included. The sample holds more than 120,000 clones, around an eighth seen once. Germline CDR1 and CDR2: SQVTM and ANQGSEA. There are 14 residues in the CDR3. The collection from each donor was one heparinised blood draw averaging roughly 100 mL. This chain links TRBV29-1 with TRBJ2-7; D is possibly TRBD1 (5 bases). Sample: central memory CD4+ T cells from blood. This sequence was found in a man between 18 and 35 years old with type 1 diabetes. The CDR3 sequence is CSVGPRVGSYGQYF. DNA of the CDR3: TGCAGCGTTGGCCCCAGGGTGGGCTCCTACGGGCAGTACTTC.